These 6 T cell receptor beta chains share one sample of origin, sequenced in a study of HIV-infected children after antiretroviral therapy interruption. A 3' RACE protocol on RNA, with unique molecular identifiers, produced the TCR library. Using its own MiXCR run on the 3' RACE reads, TCRdb lists one record per CDR3 protein. This sample has approximately 89,000 distinct CDR3 sequences; less than 7% occur once, and the top ten carry 0.9% to 1.4%. Treatment given: PENTA 11 planned treatment interruption arm or continuous ART arm. The sequencing used CD45RA+ CD4+ T cells from PBMCs, pooled from several time points, collected from a donor given antiretroviral therapy, either interrupted or continuous. Sample subset: naive CD4+ CD45RA+ CD45RO- T cells. Source of these receptors: a pool of human donors with HIV.

Many counts were recorded for this clonotype. The chain combines TRBV5-1 with TRBJ2-1; TRBD2 agrees at 7 bases. The trim removed 0 bases at V and 5 bases at J, leaving 5 bases unmatched. The CDR3 is made up of 15 amino acids. Germline V CDR1 and CDR2: SGHRS, YFSETQ. CDR3 sequence: CASSLVAGADNEQFF. The CDR3 bases are TGCGCCAGCAGCTTGGTTGCGGGAGCGGACAATGAGCAGTTCTTC.

The CDR3 DNA sequence: TGTGCCAGCAGCCGCAGACAGACCACTGAAGCTTTCTTT. It specifies CASSRRQTTEAFF. V usage is TRBV7-6 and J usage is TRBJ1-1, with D possibly being TRBD1 (5 bases). The CDR3 is 13 residues long. The germline gives CDR1 SGHVS, CDR2 FNYEAQ. V lost 5 bases, J lost 4 bases, and 11 bases lay in between.

This clonotype was seen many times. CDR3 residues: CASSPRERGGYNEQFF. The DNA for the CDR3 is TGCGCCAGCAGCCCTCGGGAACGCGGGGGGTACAATGAGCAGTTCTTC. The rearrangement links TRBV5-1 to TRBJ2-1, with TRBD2 identical over 8 bases. V lost 4 bases to trimming and J lost 4 bases; unmatched junction nucleotides: 10. Germline assignment: CDR1 SGHRS and CDR2 YFSETQ. The CDR3 totals 16 residues. Together with reference TRBV5-1 and TRBJ2-1, the CDR3 gives the full variable domain: KAGVTQTPRYLIKTRGQQVTLSCSPISGHRSVSWYQQTPGQGLQFLFEYFSETQRNKGNFPGRFSGRQFSNSRSEMNVSTLELGDSALYLCASSPRERGGYNEQFFGPGTRLTVL.

Many counts were recorded for this clonotype. The V call is TRBV20-1, the J call TRBJ2-7; D gene ambiguous. The CDR3 length is 11 residues. V gave up 6 bases and J gave up 3 bases, with 9 bases separating them. Per the germline V gene, CDR1 is DFQATT and CDR2 is SNEGSKA (reference sequence). The CDR3 nucleotides read TGCAGTGCAGGGTCCCTCTACGAGCAGTACTTC. This sequence encodes CSAGSLYEQYF.

This clonotype was seen many times. The rearrangement uses TRBV7-9 and TRBJ1-5; D ambiguous. There are 16 residues in the CDR3. Trimming cost V 5 bases and J 2 bases, with 16 bases left between them. The germline CDR1 and CDR2 sequences are SEHNR and FQNEAQ (reference sequence). CDR3 sequence: CASSPPGATGNQPQHF. The CDR3 coding sequence is TGTGCCAGCAGCCCCCCAGGCGCCACCGGCAATCAGCCCCAGCATTTT.

This clonotype was recorded at least ten times. The chain uses TRBV12-3 or TRBV12-4 and TRBJ2-3; D not resolved. The CDR3 is 14 amino acids. V lost 6 bases, J lost 3 bases, and 13 bases lay in between. Written as DNA, the CDR3 is TGTGCCAGCAGCCCGGACGTCCGAACAGATACGCAGTATTTT. It specifies CASSPDVRTDTQYF.